This is a list of T cell receptor beta chains from one sample in a study of control samples from healthy donors and cancer patients. TCRdb keeps only in-frame clones here, not all; method: immunoSEQ multiplex PCR. The table records about 34,000 clones, around 83% of them present only once. Input material: PBMCs. Source of these receptors: a middle-aged woman with lung cancer. The conserved cysteine and the conserved F or W are not part of the CDR3 here. Fields, in order: J gene, clone size, V gene, CDR3 protein. Clone size is stated in some rows and not others, as once, few, many or a class when expanded.

j_call: TRBJ1-4; clone_size: .; v_call: TRBV5-4; cdr3_aa: ASSLDKGENEKLF
j_call: TRBJ1-4; clone_size: .; v_call: TRBV11-3; cdr3_aa: ASSLGGSGTNEKLF
j_call: TRBJ1-1; clone_size: .; v_call: TRBV28; cdr3_aa: ASSRHTGTIGAF
j_call: TRBJ1-1; clone_size: .; v_call: TRBV27; cdr3_aa: ASSRVSMNTEAF
j_call: TRBJ1-2; clone_size: .; v_call: TRBV27; cdr3_aa: ASSLSGGRVGYT
j_call: TRBJ2-2; clone_size: .; v_call: TRBV5-1; cdr3_aa: ASSLDGTTSVGLF
j_call: TRBJ1-3; clone_size: .; v_call: TRBV4-2; cdr3_aa: ASSQGRGRTYNPGNTIY
j_call: TRBJ1-2; clone_size: .; v_call: TRBV12-5; cdr3_aa: ASSTGQGPYGYI
j_call: TRBJ1-1; clone_size: .; v_call: TRBV5-1; cdr3_aa: ASSVQTRTFAGAF
j_call: TRBJ1-1; clone_size: .; v_call: TRBV11-3; cdr3_aa: ASRKTGKTEAF
j_call: TRBJ2-2; clone_size: once; v_call: TRBV5-1; cdr3_aa: ATKDSGDTGELF
j_call: TRBJ1-1; clone_size: .; v_call: TRBV28; cdr3_aa: ASSLGRVATEAF
j_call: TRBJ2-5; clone_size: .; v_call: TRBV11-3; cdr3_aa: ASSSNRVTETQY
j_call: TRBJ1-1; clone_size: .; v_call: TRBV7-2; cdr3_aa: ASSLAGGGNTEAF
j_call: TRBJ1-1; clone_size: once; v_call: TRBV30; cdr3_aa: AWAPPRNTEAF
j_call: TRBJ1-5; clone_size: .; v_call: TRBV4-2; cdr3_aa: ASSQDRGRVYNQPQH
j_call: TRBJ1-1; clone_size: .; v_call: TRBV5-8; cdr3_aa: ASSSTGQEAF
j_call: TRBJ2-5; clone_size: .; v_call: TRBV24-1; cdr3_aa: ATSDGGEETQY
j_call: TRBJ2-1; clone_size: .; v_call: TRBV18; cdr3_aa: ASSPQVRSWASYNEQF
j_call: TRBJ1-6; clone_size: .; v_call: TRBV25-1; cdr3_aa: ASSDRVFNSPLH
j_call: TRBJ2-2; clone_size: .; v_call: TRBV7-3; cdr3_aa: ASSLSFGEFANTGELF
j_call: TRBJ1-2; clone_size: few; v_call: TRBV4-1; cdr3_aa: ASATGWQFGGYT
j_call: TRBJ1-1; clone_size: .; v_call: TRBV14; cdr3_aa: ASSQGANTEAF
j_call: TRBJ2-7; clone_size: .; v_call: TRBV11-2; cdr3_aa: ASSFSAVEQY
j_call: TRBJ2-1; clone_size: once; v_call: TRBV15; cdr3_aa: ATSRDQWWTERFNEQF
j_call: TRBJ2-5; clone_size: .; v_call: TRBV3-1/TRBV3-2; cdr3_aa: ASSPGDSTLGETQY
j_call: TRBJ2-3; clone_size: .; v_call: TRBV19; cdr3_aa: ASRRLAGESTDTQY
j_call: TRBJ1-1; clone_size: .; v_call: TRBV13; cdr3_aa: ASSDLLGQGVFTEAF
j_call: TRBJ1-1; clone_size: .; v_call: TRBV21-1; cdr3_aa: ASSKVRVWGHPNTEAF
j_call: TRBJ2-2; clone_size: .; v_call: TRBV6-2/TRBV6-3; cdr3_aa: ASSYDSWGGELF
j_call: TRBJ1-1; clone_size: once; v_call: TRBV7-3; cdr3_aa: ASSFGYGTEAF
j_call: TRBJ2-7; clone_size: .; v_call: TRBV19; cdr3_aa: ASSSGGYEQY
j_call: TRBJ2-1; clone_size: .; v_call: TRBV7-8; cdr3_aa: ASSVPGQGTYEQF
j_call: TRBJ2-1; clone_size: .; v_call: TRBV27; cdr3_aa: ASSLTLYNEQF
j_call: TRBJ1-2; clone_size: .; v_call: TRBV13; cdr3_aa: ASSSPTLSRTYGYT
j_call: TRBJ1-2; clone_size: .; v_call: TRBV10-1; cdr3_aa: ASSVFLLSANYGYT
j_call: TRBJ2-3; clone_size: .; v_call: TRBV5-1; cdr3_aa: ASSTGLAGRTDTQY
j_call: TRBJ1-5; clone_size: few; v_call: TRBV12-3/TRBV12-4; cdr3_aa: AIVHHSNQPQH
j_call: TRBJ1-6; clone_size: few; v_call: TRBV7-2; cdr3_aa: ASSVVGVGSGNSPLH
j_call: TRBJ1-5; clone_size: .; v_call: TRBV7-2; cdr3_aa: ASSFYSQGNQPQH
j_call: TRBJ1-1; clone_size: .; v_call: TRBV9; cdr3_aa: ASSVGLYTEAF
j_call: TRBJ2-5; clone_size: .; v_call: TRBV7-9; cdr3_aa: ASSFWTGQETQY
j_call: TRBJ2-6; clone_size: .; v_call: TRBV5-1; cdr3_aa: ASSPSGANVLT
j_call: TRBJ2-5; clone_size: few; v_call: TRBV7-9; cdr3_aa: ASSSRTETWTQY
j_call: TRBJ2-3; clone_size: few; v_call: TRBV2; cdr3_aa: ASSVPSGRTDTQY
j_call: TRBJ2-5; clone_size: few; v_call: TRBV9; cdr3_aa: ASSARGGDGETQY
j_call: TRBJ1-5; clone_size: few; v_call: TRBV5-8; cdr3_aa: ASSLVKGQPQH
j_call: TRBJ1-6; clone_size: .; v_call: TRBV28; cdr3_aa: ASTQTGAGLSPLH
j_call: TRBJ1-1; clone_size: .; v_call: TRBV6-2/TRBV6-3; cdr3_aa: ASSYSWDRWNTEAF
j_call: TRBJ2-7; clone_size: .; v_call: TRBV7-2; cdr3_aa: ASSLLAGASYEQY
j_call: TRBJ1-5; clone_size: .; v_call: TRBV28; cdr3_aa: ASSPTWGPGRNQPQH
j_call: TRBJ1-2; clone_size: few; v_call: TRBV5-6; cdr3_aa: ASSSRTNYGYT
j_call: TRBJ1-1; clone_size: .; v_call: TRBV19; cdr3_aa: ASSTPGQARTEAF
j_call: TRBJ2-5; clone_size: .; v_call: TRBV7-3; cdr3_aa: ASSFGAGETQY
j_call: TRBJ1-5; clone_size: .; v_call: TRBV27; cdr3_aa: ASSTFTAASNQPQH
j_call: TRBJ1-3; clone_size: .; v_call: TRBV11-2; cdr3_aa: ASSLGQSMTIY
j_call: TRBJ2-5; clone_size: .; v_call: TRBV12-3/TRBV12-4; cdr3_aa: ASSLQQGETQY
j_call: TRBJ2-7; clone_size: few; v_call: TRBV11-3; cdr3_aa: ARGVEQY
j_call: TRBJ1-2; clone_size: .; v_call: TRBV3-1/TRBV3-2; cdr3_aa: ASSQELYHGYT
j_call: TRBJ1-2; clone_size: once; v_call: TRBV7-9; cdr3_aa: ASRPRERGGYT